The T cell receptor (beta chain) described here comes from a study of cytomegalovirus exposure and HLA in healthy donors. Findings and limits, study-wide: Follow-up analysis later connected one missense variant in DCLRE1C with trimming of TCR beta V- and J-genes. Researchers reportedly found TCR beta sequences accurately predicted most subjects' HLA-A and HLA-B alleles.

These donors, healthy bone marrow donors, were studied. In regard to this clone: What it binds is unknown.

13 Jbeta primers and 60 Vbeta primers were used for the PCR. Generated by immunoSEQ multiplex PCR, the TCRdb table keeps only in-frame clones and is missing some. The table includes 200,000 to 250,000 clones, approximately 81% detected once. V trimming: 6 bases; J trimming: 1 base; junction bases outside the gene matches: 6. The CDR3 covers 15 residues. The germline gives CDR1 ENHRY, CDR2 SYGVKD. The rearrangement links TRBV10-3 to TRBJ2-1, with TRBD1 matching over 7 bases. This receptor was obtained from a woman aged 60-70 years in good health and CMV-seropositive. Specimen: PBMCs. DNA of the CDR3: TGTGCCATCAGCCTAGGGACAGTATCCTACAATGAGCAGTTCTTC. Its protein product is CAISLGTVSYNEQFF.